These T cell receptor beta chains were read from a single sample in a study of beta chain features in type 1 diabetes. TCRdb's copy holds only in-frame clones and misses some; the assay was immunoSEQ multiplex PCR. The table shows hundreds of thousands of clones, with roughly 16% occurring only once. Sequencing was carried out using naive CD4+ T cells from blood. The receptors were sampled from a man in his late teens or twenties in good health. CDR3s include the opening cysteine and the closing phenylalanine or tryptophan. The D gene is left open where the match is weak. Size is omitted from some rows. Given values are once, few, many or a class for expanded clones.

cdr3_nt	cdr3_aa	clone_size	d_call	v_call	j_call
TGTGCCAGCAGCAGCAGACGCACGCAGTATTTT	CASSSRRTQYF	-	-	TRBV7-2	TRBJ2-3
TGTGCCAGCAGCTTACAGGGGGCGACCACAGATACGCAGTATTTT	CASSLQGATTDTQYF	few	TRBD1	TRBV7-2	TRBJ2-3
TGTGCCAGCAGCTTAGCGTCAGGGACCCAAGAGACCCAGTACTTC	CASSLASGTQETQYF	-	-	TRBV7-2	TRBJ2-5
TGTGCCAGCAGCTTGGGACCGACAGGGCCCCTCAATCAGCCCCAGCATTTT	CASSLGPTGPLNQPQHF	-	TRBD1	TRBV5-4	TRBJ1-5
TGCGCCAGCAGCTCAAGCGGGATACAAACCTACGAGCAGTACTTC	CASSSSGIQTYEQYF	-	TRBD2	TRBV5-4	TRBJ2-7
TGTGCCAGCAGCTCCCCGGGACAAGGAAACACCATATATTTT	CASSSPGQGNTIYF	few	-	TRBV7-3	TRBJ1-3
TGCGCCAGCCACCGTAGGACTAGCGGAGATACGCAGTATTTT	CASHRRTSGDTQYF	few	TRBD2	TRBV5-1	TRBJ2-3
TGTGCCAGCAGCTCAATCCGCGGACAGGGGGTAAATGAGCAGTTCTTC	CASSSIRGQGVNEQFF	-	TRBD1	TRBV7-6	TRBJ2-1
TGTGCCAGCAGCCCGACCCCGACTAGCGCACTAGCCAAAAACATTCAGTACTTC	CASSPTPTSALAKNIQYF	-	TRBD2	TRBV7-9	TRBJ2-4
TGCGCCAGCAGCTTGGTCCTAGACGAGCAGTACTTC	CASSLVLDEQYF	-	-	TRBV5-1	TRBJ2-7
TGTGCCAGCAGCATCTCCACCAGGGCTAGTTTCGACGAGCAGTACTTC	CASSISTRASFDEQYF	-	-	TRBV7-3	TRBJ2-7
TGTGCCAGCAGTTTAAGACGACGGGAGCAGTACTTC	CASSLRRREQYF	-	-	TRBV28	TRBJ2-7
TGTGCCAGCTCACCATTACCTCGCGGCGGAGATGGCTACACCTTC	CASSPLPRGGDGYTF	few	-	TRBV18	TRBJ1-2
TGCAGCGTTGAAGAAGGGCCTAAGGCGAGTGAAGCTTTCTTT	CSVEEGPKASEAFF	few	-	TRBV29-1	TRBJ1-1
TGTGCCAGCAGCCTCACTAGCGGGAGGGCCGGCGGGGAGCTGTTTTTT	CASSLTSGRAGGELFF	few	TRBD2	TRBV2	TRBJ2-2
TGTGCCAGCAGTGCACAGGGGACAGGGGGAAATGAGCAGTTCTTC	CASSAQGTGGNEQFF	once	TRBD1	TRBV6-4	TRBJ2-1
TGTGCCAGCAGCGAGAACAGGGCTTCACCCCTCCACTTT	CASSENRASPLHF	few	-	TRBV5-4	TRBJ1-6
TGTGCCAGCACCGAAAGTGGAGGGAATAATTCACCCCTCCACTTT	CASTESGGNNSPLHF	-	-	TRBV6-1	TRBJ1-6
TGTGCCAGCACAAGAGTTGGGACCCTGGGCCCTAATGAAAAACTGTTTTTT	CASTRVGTLGPNEKLFF	-	-	TRBV9	TRBJ1-4
TGTGCCAGCAGTAGACAGGGACGGTCGTCCTACAATGAGCAGTTCTTC	CASSRQGRSSYNEQFF	-	TRBD1	TRBV6-6	TRBJ2-1
TGCGCCAGCAGCTTGTCTGGAGGTGGTCGGAATTCACCCCTCCACTTT	CASSLSGGGRNSPLHF	-	-	TRBV5-1	TRBJ1-6
TGCGCCAGCAGCCTGGGGGCAGATACGCAGTATTTT	CASSLGADTQYF	-	-	TRBV5-1	TRBJ2-3
TGTGCCAGCAGCTACCACAGGGGGAATGAAAAACTGTTTTTT	CASSYHRGNEKLFF	-	TRBD1	TRBV7-9	TRBJ1-4
TGCGCCAGCAGTCGAGGAGGGACTGACACCGGGGAGCTGTTTTTT	CASSRGGTDTGELFF	few	-	TRBV5-1	TRBJ2-2
TGTGCCTGGGACAGGGGGGTCCCCTACAATGAGCAGTTCTTC	CAWDRGVPYNEQFF	few	TRBD1	TRBV30	TRBJ2-1
TGTGCCAGCAGCGTAGCCGGACGGGCTCCCTACGAGCAGTACTTC	CASSVAGRAPYEQYF	few	-	TRBV9	TRBJ2-7
TGTGCCAGCGCCCCCGGACTAGATTGCAGAGATACGCAGTATTTT	CASAPGLDCRDTQYF	few	TRBD2	TRBV4-2	TRBJ2-3
TGTGCCAGCAGATCCTATAAGGGACAGGGTTACGAGCAGTACTTC	CASRSYKGQGYEQYF	few	TRBD1	TRBV7-9	TRBJ2-7
TGTGCCAGCAGCGCGTCAGGGAGCTACGAGCAGTACTTC	CASSASGSYEQYF	-	-	TRBV5-4	TRBJ2-7
TGCGCCAGCAGCCAACCTCGGACAGGGAGCAATCAGCCCCAGCATTTT	CASSQPRTGSNQPQHF	-	TRBD1	TRBV4-1	TRBJ1-5
TGTGCCAGCAGCCGGCAGGGGTTAAGCACAGATACGCAGTATTTT	CASSRQGLSTDTQYF	-	-	TRBV14	TRBJ2-3
TGTGCCAGCAGTTTACCTAGCCATGGAAACACCATATATTTT	CASSLPSHGNTIYF	few	-	TRBV28	TRBJ1-3
TGCAGCGTTGAACCGATGTTTAATGAAAAACTGTTTTTT	CSVEPMFNEKLFF	-	-	TRBV29-1	TRBJ1-4
TGTGCCAGCAGCACCGGGGTCAGCTCTGGAAACACCATATATTTT	CASSTGVSSGNTIYF	once	-	TRBV9	TRBJ1-3
TGCAGCGCCCGGCAGGGGACGGTGGAAAGCACTGAAGCTTTCTTT	CSARQGTVESTEAFF	-	-	TRBV29-1	TRBJ1-1
TGTGCCAGCTCACCATTGCAGGGGGCCCCCTACGAGCAGTACTTC	CASSPLQGAPYEQYF	-	TRBD1	TRBV18	TRBJ2-7
TGTGCCAGCAGTTTGCGCGGCTATGGCTACACCTTC	CASSLRGYGYTF	-	-	TRBV28	TRBJ1-2
TGTGCCACCAAAAGCAGGGAGACTAACTATGGCTACACCTTC	CATKSRETNYGYTF	few	-	TRBV19	TRBJ1-2
TGCGTGCAGGGTTTGCAGTTCTTC	CVQGLQFF	-	-	TRBV6-5	TRBJ2-1
TGTGCCAGCAGCCCAGGGACGGGCCGCTCTGGGGCCAACGTCCTGACTTTC	CASSPGTGRSGANVLTF	-	-	TRBV9	TRBJ2-6
TGTGCCAGCAGTTATGGGACCAGGGGCCAAGAGACCCAGTACTTC	CASSYGTRGQETQYF	few	-	TRBV6-5	TRBJ2-5
TGTGCCAGCAGCTCCCTAACGGCAGGTGCTCATGGCTACACCTTC	CASSSLTAGAHGYTF	few	-	TRBV5-6	TRBJ1-2
TGTGCCAGCAGCCTCGGACTAGCGGGAGCTGCCAACACCGGGGAGCTGTTTTTT	CASSLGLAGAANTGELFF	-	TRBD2	TRBV9	TRBJ2-2
TGTGCCAGCTCCTACGGGACGGGCCGAAGCACAGATACGCAGTATTTT	CASSYGTGRSTDTQYF	few	-	TRBV16	TRBJ2-3
TGCAGCGTCGCAGGACGGGAAATGAACACTGAAGCTTTCTTT	CSVAGREMNTEAFF	few	-	TRBV29-1	TRBJ1-1
TGTGCCAGCTCACCCCTCCGACAGGTGCCCCAGCATTTT	CASSPLRQVPQHF	-	-	TRBV18	TRBJ1-5
TGTGCCAGCAGCGTTTCGAGCCGCACAGATACGCAGTATTTT	CASSVSSRTDTQYF	few	-	TRBV9	TRBJ2-3
TGTGCCAGCAGTCCCCGCACTAGGGTCGGCACAGATACGCAGTATTTT	CASSPRTRVGTDTQYF	-	-	TRBV27	TRBJ2-3